This T cell receptor (beta chain) comes out of a study of Graves' ophthalmopathy and Graves' hyperthyroidism. General study points: Discriminating ophthalmopathy from stable hyperthyroidism, a 13-signature model attained a sensitivity of over 85% and a specificity of almost 83%. The majority of expanded thyroid clonotypes above 0.001 frequency also occurred in blood.

The germline CDR1 and CDR2 sequences are SQVTM and ANQGSEA. Unmatched junction bases numbered 13, after V lost 6 bases and J lost 4 bases. The CDR3 sequence is 15 residues long. For repertoire sequencing, the TCR beta CDR3 regions were amplified from RNA transcripts. Amplification began with first-round RT-PCR using HTBI primers, then second-round multiplex PCR was performed. TCRdb re-derived calls from the multiplex PCR reads in MiXCR, one entry per CDR3 protein. The sample comprises about 740,000 distinct CDR3 sequences, 40% of which are singletons, and less than 55% rests with the top ten. A remark on this clonotype: The antigen is undetermined.

Fresh peripheral blood (approximately 9.5 ml) yielded the PBMCs. This TCR was recovered from an adult man with Graves' ophthalmopathy. Sequenced: peripheral blood. This chain links TRBV29-1 with TRBJ2-5, with TRBD2 identical over 8 bases. CDR3 sequence reads: CSVSLGLARGETQYF. CDR3 bases: TGCAGCGTCTCTCTAGGACTAGCCAGAGGAGAGACCCAGTACTTC.